The source of this T cell receptor (beta chain) is a study of OX40 agonist ivuxolimab in advanced cancers. In the study overall: Ivuxolimab, which targeted the costimulatory receptor OX40 (CD134), was an agonistic, fully human IgG2 monoclonal antibody. Intravenous ivuxolimab was administered to patients every 2 weeks at six dose levels: 0.01, 0.1, 0.3, 1.5, 3 and 10 mg/kg. Of the roughly 52 patients in dose escalation, about 19 had hepatocellular carcinoma, about 15 had melanoma, 9 had renal cell carcinoma and 9 had head and neck cancer. In the dose-escalation cohort, 82.7% of patients were male, and the mean age was around 60 years, with a range of about 23 to 85. Prior anti-PD-1, anti-PD-L1 or anti-CTLA-4 therapy was permitted, and checkpoint inhibitors had been received by less than 45% of dose-escalation patients. Three dose-escalation patients achieved partial responses, one with hepatocellular carcinoma and two with cutaneous melanoma. Peripheral TCRbeta sequencing was intended to test whether TCR sequence diversity was altered and clonal T-cell expansion was caused by ivuxolimab. The paper reports the monotherapy dose-escalation portion (N ≈ 52 patients) of the phase I ivuxolimab trial. Overall results and qualifications from the work: In partial responders in the 0.1-3.0 mg/kg groups, normalized peripheral clonal expansion was found to be among the lowest, especially among CD8+ T cells. After ivuxolimab, more expanded clones were found on average in CD8+ T cells than in CD4+ T cells. Which antigens the clonally expanded peripheral T cells were specific for was not determined. Low levels of normalized T-cell clonal expansion were also seen in some patients who did not respond. At doses of 0.1 to 3.0 mg/kg, clonal expansion of both CD4+ and CD8+ T cells in blood was seen between baseline and week 6.

Its CDR3 holds 11 amino acids, cysteine through phenylalanine. CDR3 DNA is the only sequence kept; it has 33 bases, read in frame from the first base. V loses 7 bases of germline sequence and J loses 7 bases, and the interval between the two ends is 12 bases. The germline V gene provides CDR1 SQVTM and CDR2 ANQGSEA. In regard to this clone: What antigen it recognizes has not been identified. Base quality data are lacking; no much larger clone is found one base away.

Patients with a history of autoimmune disease or receiving systemic immunosuppression were excluded from the trial. In every dose cohort, peripheral blood was drawn for TCR sequencing at baseline, cycle 4 day 1, and cycle 7 day 1. The samples were taken from a phase I, first-in-human, multicenter, open-label dose-escalation trial of ivuxolimab. The trial enrolled adults with locally advanced or metastatic head and neck squamous cell, hepatocellular, melanoma or renal cell carcinoma. Before TCR sequencing, CD4+ T cells and CD8+ T cells were sorted from peripheral blood as separate populations. Genomic DNA was isolated from the sorted cells so that the TCRbeta CDR3 region could be sequenced. The immunoSEQ Assay was used to sequence the TCRbeta CDR3 regions. TCRdb holds this immuneACCESS table with in-frame rearrangements only. Some clones are missing; in checked studies, unresolved V genes explain under half, and the rest has no known cause. The sample includes tens of thousands of clones, with about four fifths observed a single time. Roughly 32% of the sample comes from the top ten.

The V and J genes are TRBV29-1 and TRBJ2-3; the D gene is not confidently resolved. Specimen: CD4+ or CD8+ T cells sorted from blood, collected in a trial of the OX40 agonist ivuxolimab. The receptor comes from an adult with an advanced solid tumor such as melanoma, head and neck, liver or kidney cancer. In nucleotide form, the sequence is TGCAGCGACCACGTGGGGAATACGCAGTATTTT. This encodes CSDHVGNTQYF.